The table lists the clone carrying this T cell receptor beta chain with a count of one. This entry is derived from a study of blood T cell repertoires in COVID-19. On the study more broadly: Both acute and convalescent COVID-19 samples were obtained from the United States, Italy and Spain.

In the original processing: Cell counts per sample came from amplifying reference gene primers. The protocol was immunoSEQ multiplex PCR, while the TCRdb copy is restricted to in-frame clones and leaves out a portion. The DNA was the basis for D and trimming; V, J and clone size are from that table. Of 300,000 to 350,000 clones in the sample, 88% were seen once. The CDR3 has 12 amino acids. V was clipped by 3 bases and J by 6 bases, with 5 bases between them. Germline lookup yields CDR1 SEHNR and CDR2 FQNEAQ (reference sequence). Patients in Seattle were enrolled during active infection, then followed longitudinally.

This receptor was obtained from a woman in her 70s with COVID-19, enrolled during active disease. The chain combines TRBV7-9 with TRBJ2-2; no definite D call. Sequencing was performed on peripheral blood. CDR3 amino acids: CASSFPAGELFF. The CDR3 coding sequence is TGTGCCAGCAGCTTCCCCGCCGGGGAGCTGTTTTTT.